This T cell receptor beta chain comes out of a study of cytomegalovirus exposure and HLA in healthy donors. PCR used 60 Vbeta primers and 13 Jbeta primers. Assay: immunoSEQ multiplex PCR; the TCRdb copy retains only in-frame clones and omits some. The table includes 200,000 or so clones, 82% detected once. The germline gives CDR1 SEHNR, CDR2 FQNEAQ (reference sequence). With V trimmed by 5 bases and J by 1 base, 10 bases remained unmatched. The CDR3 runs to 18 residues. The sequencing sample was made of PBMCs. This TCR derives from a woman in her forties or fifties in good health and CMV-seropositive. The chain combines TRBV7-9 with TRBJ2-1; 11 nucleotides align to TRBD2. The CDR3 region has the DNA TGTGCCAGCAGCCCCGGGACTAGCGGAGGGGGGTCCTACAATGAGCAGTTCTTC. It translates to CASSPGTSGGGSYNEQFF.